This entry is about one T cell receptor beta chain. Antigen unknown. The data stem from a study of T cell responses to AZD1222 COVID-19 vaccine. General study findings and limits: The span of vaccine-associated CD4 TCRs extended across spike, with dominance at 160-218 and 743-854. As reported, nearly half of all spike-specific TCRs target variant regions that are unmutated. White British people made up most donors, females outnumbered males, and clonal diversity was possibly underestimated. Spike-specific TCR breadth and depth both grew after two AZD1222 doses.

The method was immunoSEQ multiplex PCR; TCRdb's version includes in-frame clones alone and lacks a portion of them. Here the sample spans nearly 90,000 clones, about 86% being singletons. The clonotype originates from an adult in good health. The sample here was peripheral blood, taken on day 0 of MenACWY control vaccination.

CDR3 region: CASSQDGTGRNYGYTF. The DNA of the CDR3 is TGCGCCAGCAGCCAAGATGGGACAGGCCGAAACTATGGCTACACCTTC. V gene TRBV4-3 combines with J gene TRBJ1-2; TRBD1 agrees at 8 bases. V lost 0 bases, J lost 2 bases, and 5 bases stayed unmatched. The germline V gene has CDR1 LGHNA and CDR2 YSLEER. The length of the CDR3 is 16 residues.